What follows are 10 T cell receptor beta chains derived from one specimen sequenced in a study of blood T cell repertoires in COVID-19. TCRdb keeps only in-frame clones here, not all; method: immunoSEQ multiplex PCR. The table lists 240,000 or so clones, roughly 80% of them singletons. The sequencing input was peripheral blood. The receptors were sampled from a woman of 80 years or more with acute or convalescent COVID-19.

This clone occurred many times. CDR3 sequence reads: CASSYVPGTGNTIYF. The CDR3 nucleotides are TGTGCCAGCAGTTACGTGCCGGGTACTGGAAACACCATATATTTT. The J gene is TRBJ1-3, the V gene TRBV6-6; D gene ambiguous. The ends were cut back, 2 bases at V and 2 bases at J, with 10 bases in the middle. In germline, CDR1 is MNHNY, CDR2 SVGAGI (reference sequence). The length of the CDR3 is 15 residues.

The rearrangement uses TRBV28 and TRBJ2-1; D may be TRBD1 (6 bases). The CDR3 covers 14 residues. CDR1 and CDR2 from the germline V gene are MDHEN and SYDVKM. Trimming shortened V by 5 bases and J by 7 bases, and 15 bases separated the two germline ends. CDR3: CASSPPGARNEQFF. CDR3 sequence (DNA): TGTGCCAGCAGTCCCCCAGGGGCTCGGAATGAGCAGTTCTTC.

The chain uses TRBV2 and TRBJ1-4; D is perhaps TRBD1 (5 bases). The V gene's germline CDR1 is SNHLY and CDR2 FYNNEI. The CDR3 spans 15 residues. V dropped 6 bases and J dropped 8 bases, with 19 bases sitting between them. CDR3 sequence reads: CASRATNVQGEKLFF. In DNA form, the CDR3 reads TGTGCCAGCAGGGCTACGAATGTTCAGGGCGAAAAACTGTTTTTT.

A single count supports this clone. The chain employs TRBV2 and TRBJ2-5; no firm D call. CDR3 size: 12 residues. Trimming removed 1 base at V and 5 bases at J, with 5 bases between. Germline assignment: CDR1 SNHLY and CDR2 FYNNEI. As DNA, the CDR3 is TGTGCCAGCAGTGAAGTAGTGGAGACCCAGTACTTC. Translating it yields CASSEVVETQYF.

The CDR3, as DNA: TGCGCCAGCAGCTCCAGCGGGACCCCTGGCCCAGAGACCCAGTACTTC. Its protein product is CASSSSGTPGPETQYF. This chain joins TRBV5-1 and TRBJ2-5; 7 bases match TRBD2. CDR1 SGHRS and CDR2 YFSETQ come from the germline V gene. The CDR3 extends over 16 amino acids. After removal of 3 bases from V and 4 bases from J, the junction contained 12 bases not matched to a gene.

The genes are TRBV3-1 (or the pseudogene TRBV3-2) and TRBJ1-2, with D maybe TRBD1 (5 bases). The CDR3 sequence is 15 residues long. V lost 0 bases and J 4 bases, leaving 12 bases between the germline ends. Germline CDR1 is LGHDT and CDR2 is YNNKEL (reference sequence). DNA for the CDR3: TGTGCCAGCAGCCAAGATAAGGTGACAGTCTATGGCTACACCTTC. Translated, it gives CASSQDKVTVYGYTF.

The chain couples TRBV2 to TRBJ2-7; TRBD1 aligns across 7 bases. The V and J ends lost 1 base and 5 bases, in that order; junction bases with no gene match: 8. CDR3 length equals 15 residues. Germline assignment: CDR1 SNHLY and CDR2 FYNNEI. CDR3 loop: CASSEEAGGSNEQYF. In DNA form, the CDR3 reads TGTGCCAGCAGTGAAGAGGCAGGGGGATCCAACGAGCAGTACTTC.

The chain has TRBV3-1 (or the pseudogene TRBV3-2) and TRBJ2-1, with D tentatively TRBD2 (5 bases). CDR3 length: 13 residues. The V end lost 4 bases, the J end lost 6 bases, and 10 bases lay between the germline ends. Germline-derived CDR1 and CDR2 are LGHDT and YNNKEL (reference sequence). The CDR3 sequence is CASSLGIGNEQFF. The CDR3 DNA is TGTGCCAGCAGCCTCGGGATCGGCAATGAGCAGTTCTTC.

The genes are TRBV7-2 and TRBJ2-5, with TRBD2 identical over 7 bases. The trim removed 3 bases at V and 0 bases at J, leaving 4 bases unmatched. The CDR3 sequence is 15 residues long. Germline lookup yields CDR1 SGHTA and CDR2 FQGNSA. For the CDR3, the DNA is TGTGCCAGCAGCTTTCAACTAGCGAACCAAGAGACCCAGTACTTC. Its translation: CASSFQLANQETQYF.

The chain recombines TRBV28 with TRBJ2-7; TRBD1 agrees at 7 bases. There are 15 residues in the CDR3. Germline V CDR1 and CDR2: MDHEN, SYDVKM. After removal of 6 bases from V and 3 bases from J, the junction contained 11 bases not matched to a gene. CDR3 sequence: CASRTGTANNYEQYF. The CDR3 coding sequence is TGTGCCAGCAGGACCGGGACAGCAAACAACTACGAGCAGTACTTC.